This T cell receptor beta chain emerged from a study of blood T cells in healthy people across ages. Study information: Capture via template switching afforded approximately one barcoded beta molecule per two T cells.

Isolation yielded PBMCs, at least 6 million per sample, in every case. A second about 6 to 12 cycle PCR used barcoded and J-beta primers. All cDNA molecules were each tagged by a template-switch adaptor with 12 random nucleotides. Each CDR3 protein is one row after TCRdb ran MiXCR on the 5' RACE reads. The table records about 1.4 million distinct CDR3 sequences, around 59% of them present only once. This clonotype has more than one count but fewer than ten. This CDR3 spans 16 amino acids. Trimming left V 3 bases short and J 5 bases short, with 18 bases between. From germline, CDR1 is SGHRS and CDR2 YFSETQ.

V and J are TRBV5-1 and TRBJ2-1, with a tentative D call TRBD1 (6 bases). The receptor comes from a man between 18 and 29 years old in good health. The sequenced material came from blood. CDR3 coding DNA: TGCGCCAGCAGCTCCCTCGGGCCAGGGGAAAACAATGAGCAGTTCTTC. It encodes CASSSLGPGENNEQFF.